These 3 T cell receptor beta chains share one sample of origin, sequenced in a study of T cells in localized non-small cell lung cancer. Profiling relied on immunoSEQ multiplex PCR, and the TCRdb table lists in-frame clones only, not all of them. The sample lists some 56,000 clones, approximately 90% seen once, with approximately 5% in the top ten. Sequenced material: peripheral blood, taken before any cancer treatment. The receptors here all came from a woman aged 35-75 years with stage I lung adenocarcinoma.

The chain recombines TRBV7-7 with TRBJ2-5; 13 bases fit TRBD2. CDR1 and CDR2 (germline): SSHAT, FNYEAQ (reference sequence). The V gene end was trimmed by 2 bases and the J gene end by 4 bases; junction bases not matched to a gene: 13. This CDR3 region has 19 residues. CDR3: CASSLFPPTSGGFSETQYF. As DNA, the CDR3 is TGTGCCAGCAGCTTATTCCCGCCGACTAGCGGGGGGTTTTCAGAGACCCAGTACTTC.

The CDR3 spells CASSSTLSGANVLTF. The CDR3 DNA reads TGTGCCAGCAGTTCAACCCTCTCTGGGGCCAACGTCCTGACTTTC. The chain recombines TRBV6-5 with TRBJ2-6; no clear D gene. Germline CDR1 MNHEY, CDR2 SVGAGI. The CDR3 runs 15 residues. V lost 4 bases, J lost 0 bases, and 7 bases lay in between.

The chain uses TRBV19 and TRBJ1-5; D gene unclear. The CDR3 runs 13 residues. V lost 10 bases, J lost 3 bases, and 13 bases lay in between. Germline V lookup: CDR1 LNHDA, CDR2 SQIVND (reference sequence). The CDR3 loop reads CATNLADNQPQHF. The CDR3 DNA reads as TGTGCCACTAACCTGGCAGACAATCAGCCCCAGCATTTT.